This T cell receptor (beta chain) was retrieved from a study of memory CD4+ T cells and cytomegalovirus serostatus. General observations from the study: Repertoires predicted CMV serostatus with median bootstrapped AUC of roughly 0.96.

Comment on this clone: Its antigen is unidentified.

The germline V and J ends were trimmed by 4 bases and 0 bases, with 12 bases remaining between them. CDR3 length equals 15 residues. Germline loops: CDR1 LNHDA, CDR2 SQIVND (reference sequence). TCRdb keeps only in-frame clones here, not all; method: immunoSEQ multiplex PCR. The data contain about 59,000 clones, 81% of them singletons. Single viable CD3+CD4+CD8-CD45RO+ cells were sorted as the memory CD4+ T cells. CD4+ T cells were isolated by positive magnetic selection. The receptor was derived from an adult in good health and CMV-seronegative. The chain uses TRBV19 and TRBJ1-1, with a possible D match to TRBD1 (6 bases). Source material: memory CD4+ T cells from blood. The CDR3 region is CASSKPSGVNTEAFF. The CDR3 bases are TGTGCCAGTAGTAAGCCCTCAGGGGTGAACACTGAAGCTTTCTTT.